The 26 T cell receptor beta chains listed next were all sequenced from one sample in a study of beta chain features in type 1 diabetes. These TCRs' antigens remain unknown. Whole-study results and caveats: Moderate yet significant TCRB CDR3 shortening was seen in Type 1 diabetes patients in all four CD4+ subsets.

Expressed TCRB transcripts were sequenced, since all the RNA that had been isolated was reverse transcribed. The assay was immunoSEQ multiplex PCR, and TCRdb's table has in-frame clones only and misses some. The top ten clones hold approximately 1% of a sample with over 300,000 clones, over 7% of them seen once. Sequenced material: central memory CD4+ T cells from blood. These receptors were taken from a man younger than 45 with type 1 diabetes.

The table lists this clone with many counts. The chain employs TRBV28 and TRBJ1-4, with D possibly being TRBD1 (5 bases). V was cut by 8 bases and J by 6 bases, with 10 bases left in between. Germline V CDR1 and CDR2: MDHEN, SYDVKM. This CDR3 has 12 amino acids. The CDR3 here is CASRGGDEKLFF. The DNA of the CDR3 is TGTGCCAGCCGAGGAGGGGATGAAAAACTGTTTTTT.

This clone was observed a few times. The genes are TRBV28 and TRBJ1-2; no clear D. Germline V gene lookup returns CDR1 MDHEN and CDR2 SYDVKM. Trimming shortened V by 1 base and J by 7 bases, and 7 bases separated the two germline ends. The CDR3 has 12 amino acids. CDR3 sequence reads: CASSLSRRGYTF. CDR3 bases: TGTGCCAGCAGTTTATCAAGGCGTGGCTACACCTTC.

The V call is TRBV15, the J call TRBJ2-5; D not resolved. This CDR3 is built from 12 residues. V was trimmed by 0 bases and J by 7 bases, leaving 6 bases between them. CDR1 is LNHNV, CDR2 YYDKDF, per germline (reference sequence). CDR3 nucleotide sequence: TGTGCCACCAGCAGAGATCACGGGACCCAGTACTTC. Protein product: CATSRDHGTQYF.

J is TRBJ1-2 and V is TRBV7-2; D might be TRBD1 (5 bases). CDR1 and CDR2 (germline): SGHTA, FQGNSA. V lost 5 bases and J lost 6, with 13 bases in between. The CDR3 totals 13 residues. In DNA form, the CDR3 reads TGTGCCAGCAGCCAGCAAGAGGGGAATGGCTACACCTTC. Its translation: CASSQQEGNGYTF.

This clone was seen only once. Different DNA sequences within this sample yield the same CDR3. The chain recombines TRBV7-9 with TRBJ2-3, with D maybe TRBD1 (5 bases). V lost 5 bases and J lost 6, with 12 bases in between. The germline V gene encodes CDR1 SEHNR and CDR2 FQNEAQ (reference sequence). The CDR3 is made up of 13 amino acids. Here the CDR3 reads CASSTTDTDTQYF. The CDR3 DNA sequence: TGTGCCAGCAGCACGACAGACACGGATACGCAGTATTTT.

The chain uses TRBV4-2 and TRBJ2-7; TRBD2 matches 9 bases. Trimming at V came to 5 bases and at J to 2 bases, leaving 7 bases not matched to a gene. This CDR3 region has 15 residues. Germline CDR1 reads LGHNA; CDR2 reads YNFKEQ. CDR3 DNA sequence: TGTGCCAGCAGCTTAAGTTCTAGCGGGGCCTACGAGCAGTACTTC. As protein: CASSLSSSGAYEQYF.

This chain links TRBV10-3 with TRBJ2-7; the D is unclear. CDR3 size: 14 residues. Deletions cut 0 bases from V and 7 bases from J, with 13 bases between. Germline V gene data show CDR1 as ENHRY and CDR2 as SYGVKD. In DNA form, the CDR3 reads TGTGCCATCAGTGAGTCTGGTGTTCTAGTTGAGCAGTACTTC. This translates into CAISESGVLVEQYF.

This clone showed up just a few times. The V gene is TRBV9, the J gene TRBJ2-3; D not resolved. Trimming pared 0 bases from V and 1 base from J, leaving 9 bases between. Germline V gene data show CDR1 as SGDLS and CDR2 as YYNGEE. This CDR3 is 15 amino acids long. The CDR3 nucleotides are TGTGCCAGCAGCGTAGCTTCGGTTGGCACAGATACGCAGTATTTT. As protein: CASSVASVGTDTQYF.

This clone was found a few times. This chain connects TRBV6-6 to TRBJ1-1; D is uncertain. Germline-derived CDR1 and CDR2 are MNHNY and SVGAGI (reference sequence). Trimming left V 10 bases short and J 1 base short, with 13 bases between. This CDR3 contains 13 residues. The CDR3 loop is CATAWTANTEAFF. CDR3 DNA: TGTGCCACGGCCTGGACGGCGAACACTGAAGCTTTCTTT.

This rearrangement joins TRBV7-2 to TRBJ1-4; 9 bases fit TRBD1. The CDR3 is made up of 14 amino acids. The V gene end was trimmed by 8 bases and the J gene end by 8 bases; junction bases not matched to a gene: 9. Germline V gene data show CDR1 as SGHTA and CDR2 as FQGNSA. The DNA of the CDR3 is TGTGCCAGCTCCCAGGACAGGGGAAGCGAAAAACTGTTTTTT. As protein: CASSQDRGSEKLFF.

In this sample, this clone turned up many times. V gene TRBV4-1 combines with J gene TRBJ1-2; D unresolved. V lost 3 bases to trimming and J lost 3 bases, with 23 bases between them. Germline CDR1 is MGHRA and CDR2 is YSYEKL. This CDR3 is 18 amino acids long. The DNA of the CDR3 is TGCGCCAGCAGCCAGCTCGATCTTGGCTTCGCTCGGGACTATGGCTACACCTTC. This sequence encodes CASSQLDLGFARDYGYTF.

This clone has just a few counts. The chain joins TRBV7-6 to TRBJ2-1; possible D gene TRBD1, 5 bases. Trimming left V 5 bases short and J 6 bases short, with 11 bases between. CDR3 size: 13 residues. Germline loops: CDR1 SGHVS, CDR2 FNYEAQ. CDR3 sequence reads: CASSPPGRNEQFF. The CDR3 nucleotides are TGTGCCAGCAGCCCCCCAGGGCGCAATGAGCAGTTCTTC. Based on the CDR3 plus reference TRBV7-6 and TRBJ2-1, the full variable domain is GAGVSQSPRYKVTKRGQDVALRCDPISGHVSLYWYRQALGQGPEFLTYFNYEAQQDKSGLPNDRFSAERPEGSISTLTIQRTEQRDSAMYRCASSPPGRNEQFFGPGTRLTVL.

V is TRBV4-3 and J is TRBJ1-5; 7 positions agree with TRBD1. The CDR3 loop spans 17 amino acids. Unmatched junction bases numbered 22, after V lost 5 bases and J lost 12 bases. Germline V CDR1 and CDR2: LGHNA, YSLEER. The CDR3: CASSDDYRQGTRGNQHF. CDR3 DNA: TGCGCCAGCAGCGATGATTATCGACAGGGTACGAGGGGAAACCAGCATTTT.

This clone came up a few times. The chain is built from TRBV11-2 and TRBJ2-7; D is possibly TRBD1 (5 bases). The germline V and J ends were trimmed by 4 bases and 3 bases, with 13 bases remaining between them. Germline V gene data show CDR1 as SGHAT and CDR2 as FQNNGV. CDR3 size: 14 residues. For the CDR3, the DNA is TGTGCCAGCAGCTACCAAGGGGCCAACTACGAGCAGTACTTC. Its protein is CASSYQGANYEQYF.

This clone occurred a few times. The V gene is TRBV7-9, the J gene TRBJ2-1; D remains ambiguous. The CDR3 totals 16 residues. The V gene lost 5 bases and the J gene lost 9 bases, with 23 bases spanning the gap. Germline V gives CDR1 SEHNR, CDR2 FQNEAQ (reference sequence). CDR3 DNA sequence: TGTGCCAGCAGCCCGTCTAGAACCTCTCTGGGGATTGAGCAGTTCTTC. This sequence encodes CASSPSRTSLGIEQFF.

This clone appeared a few times. V is TRBV11-2 and J is TRBJ1-6; D remains ambiguous. Germline CDR1 SGHAT, CDR2 FQNNGV. V was cut by 4 bases and J by 10 bases, with 17 bases left in between. The CDR3 loop spans 15 amino acids. CDR3 nucleotide sequence: TGTGCCAGCAGCTCCCAAGGAGGCGTCGGATCACCCCTCCACTTT. Translated: CASSSQGGVGSPLHF.

The chain uses TRBV18 and TRBJ1-6; 7 bases match TRBD1. Germline V CDR1 and CDR2: KGHSH, LQKENI. The CDR3 runs 15 residues. Trimming removed 4 bases from V and 10 bases from J; junction bases left unmatched: 10. CDR3 loop: CASSLRVTGESPLHF. The CDR3 DNA follows: TGTGCCAGCTCACTTAGGGTCACAGGGGAATCACCCCTCCACTTT. The full variable domain, rest sourced from reference TRBV18 and TRBJ1-6, is NAGVMQNPRHLVRRRGQEARLRCSPMKGHSHVYWYRQLPEEGLKFMVYLQKENIIDESGMPKERFSAEFPKEGPSILRIQQVVRGDSAAYFCASSLRVTGESPLHFGNGTRLTVT.

The sample holds a few counts of this clone. The V call is TRBV7-6, the J call TRBJ1-6; TRBD1 agrees at 8 bases. CDR1 is SGHVS and CDR2 is FNYEAQ in the germline V gene. The CDR3 covers 17 residues. Trimming removed 1 base from V and 4 bases from J; junction bases left unmatched: 6. The CDR3 loop is CASSLGSRTGYNSPLHF. Written as DNA, the CDR3 is TGTGCCAGCAGCTTAGGCTCGAGGACAGGGTATAATTCACCCCTCCACTTT.

This clone showed up just a few times. The genes are TRBV6-5 and TRBJ1-2, with D possibly matching TRBD1 (6 bases). V gave up 4 bases and J gave up 5 bases, with 14 bases separating them. The germline V gene encodes CDR1 MNHEY and CDR2 SVGAGI. The CDR3 has 14 residues. The CDR3 spells CASSSQGKAYGYTF. The CDR3 region has the DNA TGTGCCAGCAGTTCGCAGGGGAAGGCGTATGGCTACACCTTC.

In its sample, this clone was seen a few times. The chain is built from TRBV5-1 and TRBJ2-2; TRBD1 is a possible D gene (6 bases). V was clipped by 4 bases and J by 3 bases, with 13 bases between them. Germline V gives CDR1 SGHRS, CDR2 YFSETQ. This CDR3 has 15 amino acids. The CDR3 DNA reads as TGCGCCAGCAGCCTATCGGCAGGGGACACCGGGGAGCTGTTTTTT. Residues: CASSLSAGDTGELFF.

As for this clone: Germline and junction disagree at one end, which may indicate a read error. V gene TRBV7-7 combines with J gene TRBJ2-5; D is tentatively TRBD1 or TRBD2 (5 bases each). The CDR3 has 16 amino acids. Germline assignment: CDR1 SSHAT and CDR2 FNYEAQ (reference sequence). The DNA for the CDR3 is TGTGCTAGCAGCCAGACAGCAGGGAGCCGGCAAGAGACCCAGTACTTC. Translated, it gives CASSQTAGSRQETQYF.

The chain recombines TRBV18 with TRBJ2-4, with TRBD2 as a possible D gene (5 bases). V gave up 0 bases and J gave up 0 bases, with 12 bases separating them. Germline lookup yields CDR1 KGHSH and CDR2 LQKENI. CDR3 size: 17 residues. In nucleotides, the CDR3 is TGTGCCAGCTCACCACCAGAGCGGTCGTTAGCCAAAAACATTCAGTACTTC. Translation gives CASSPPERSLAKNIQYF.

The gene calls are TRBV7-6 and TRBJ2-5; D is unresolved. V was cut by 3 bases and J by 1 base, with 6 bases left in between. The CDR3 is 13 amino acids. Germline V lookup: CDR1 SGHVS, CDR2 FNYEAQ. As DNA, the CDR3 is TGTGCCAGCAGCTTTCGACTCCAAGAGACCCAGTACTTC. Protein product: CASSFRLQETQYF.

This clone was detected many times. The chain employs TRBV25-1 and TRBJ2-5, with D possibly matching TRBD2 (6 bases). Germline-derived CDR1 and CDR2 are MGHDK and SYGVNS. V lost 8 bases, J lost 1 base, and 14 bases lay in between. This CDR3 is built from 14 residues. In DNA, the CDR3 is TGTGCCAGCGGCCTAGGAGGGACCCAAGAGACCCAGTACTTC. Translated, it gives CASGLGGTQETQYF.

This clone was counted ten times or more. The chain carries TRBV27 and TRBJ2-7; TRBD1 matches 11 bases. Trimming cost V 5 bases and J 2 bases; bases outside gene matches: 5. Germline CDR1 MNHEY, CDR2 SMNVEV (reference sequence). CDR3 length: 15 residues. The CDR3 DNA reads as TGTGCCAGCAGTCCCGGGACAGGGGGTCCCTACGAGCAGTACTTC. Translated: CASSPGTGGPYEQYF.

The rearrangement joins TRBV29-1 to TRBJ2-1; either TRBD1 or TRBD2 may supply D (5 bases each). V shed 3 bases and J shed 5 bases, with 14 bases lying between them. Per germline, CDR1 SQVTM and CDR2 ANQGSEA. CDR3 length equals 14 residues. CDR3 sequence: CSVEFVGVHNEQFF. CDR3 nucleotides: TGCAGCGTTGAGTTTGTGGGGGTGCACAATGAGCAGTTCTTC.